A single sample gave rise to the 17 T cell receptor beta chains below, sequenced in a study of T-cell memory formation after mild COVID-19. TCRdb re-called the 5' RACE reads through MiXCR, storing one row per CDR3 protein. The sample carries around 200,000 distinct CDR3 sequences, about 20% recorded once. Input material: PBMCs or a T cell subset sorted from them (not recorded which). These TCRs come from an adult woman who had mild COVID-19 (a few samples of this study predate the infection). Cell type and time point are not known.

The chain uses TRBV7-3 and TRBJ2-5; a possible D gene is TRBD1 (6 bases). Germline loops: CDR1 SGHTA, CDR2 FQGTGA. The length of the CDR3 is 13 residues. V was pared by 5 bases and J by 2 bases, with 9 bases between. CDR3 amino acids: CASSRDKQETQYF. As DNA, the CDR3 is TGTGCCAGCAGCAGGGACAAACAAGAGACCCAGTACTTC.

This clonotype was observed a few times. The V gene is TRBV20-1, the J gene TRBJ2-7; 7 nucleotides line up with TRBD2. Germline V gene lookup returns CDR1 DFQATT and CDR2 SNEGSKA (reference sequence). This CDR3 region has 12 residues. Trimming took 3 bases from V and 2 from J; bases not matched to a gene: 1. The CDR3 reads CSASGGTYEQYF. The CDR3 region has the DNA TGCAGTGCTAGCGGGGGGACCTACGAGCAGTACTTC.

This clonotype was found a few times. This chain joins TRBV7-9 and TRBJ2-1, with D possibly matching TRBD1 (5 bases). Trimming took off 2 bases at V and 15 bases at J, with 17 bases between the two ends. Germline V gene data show CDR1 as SEHNR and CDR2 as FQNEAQ (reference sequence). This CDR3 has 13 amino acids. CDR3 amino acids: CASSLPVGLQGFF. Here the CDR3 DNA reads TGTGCCAGCAGCTTACCAGTCGGTCTTCAGGGGTTCTTC.

This chain uses TRBV4-3 with TRBJ2-7; 8 bases are shared with TRBD2. The V and J ends lost 3 bases and 2 bases, in that order; junction bases with no gene match: 6. Germline assignment: CDR1 LGHNA and CDR2 YSLEER. The CDR3 spans 15 residues. The CDR3 DNA sequence: TGCGCCAGCAGCCACACGAGACTAGCGACCTACGAGCAGTACTTC. It codes for CASSHTRLATYEQYF.

This sequence joins TRBV4-3 and TRBJ1-2; D possibly corresponds to TRBD1 (5 bases). The CDR3 is 19 amino acids. Germline values: CDR1 LGHNA, CDR2 YSLEER. V was pared by 1 base and J by 7 bases, with 28 bases between. CDR3 region: CASSQVFRIGAGEASGYTF. The CDR3 bases are TGCGCCAGCAGCCAAGTTTTTAGGATAGGGGCCGGCGAGGCTAGTGGCTACACCTTC.

This clonotype was counted only a few times. The chain carries TRBV7-6 and TRBJ1-1; maybe TRBD1 (5 bases). The V end was cut by 5 bases, the J end by 4 bases, with 14 bases between. CDR1 is SGHVS and CDR2 is FNYEAQ in the germline V gene. The CDR3 loop spans 14 amino acids. CDR3 DNA sequence: TGTGCCAGCAGCCCGGGTGCGGGGGGCACTGAAGCTTTCTTT. It yields the protein CASSPGAGGTEAFF.

The rearrangement links TRBV7-8 to TRBJ2-3, with D possibly being TRBD1 (6 bases). The germline CDR1 and CDR2 sequences are SGHVS and FQNEAQ. The CDR3 length is 14 residues. Deletions cut 3 bases from V and 2 bases from J, with 9 bases between. CDR3 in DNA: TGTGCCAGCAGCTTTAGGGACAACACAGATACGCAGTATTTT. The encoded protein is CASSFRDNTDTQYF.

This clonotype was picked up a small number of times. The chain combines TRBV6-5 with TRBJ1-1; D ambiguous. V was pared by 7 bases and J by 4 bases, with 10 bases between. The germline CDR1 and CDR2 sequences are MNHEY and SVGAGI. The CDR3 has 12 amino acids. For the CDR3, the DNA is TGTGCCAGCATGTCGGAAGTCACTGAAGCTTTCTTT. This encodes CASMSEVTEAFF.

Only a few counts were recorded for this clonotype. The chain links TRBV29-1 to TRBJ1-2; no clear D. The ends were cut back, 7 bases at V and 3 bases at J, with 9 bases in the middle. The germline V gene has CDR1 SQVTM and CDR2 ANQGSEA. CDR3 length: 11 amino acids. CDR3 residues: CSDGRDYGYTF. CDR3 DNA: TGCAGCGACGGACGAGACTATGGCTACACCTTC.

J is TRBJ2-7 and V is TRBV6-7, with a weak D call TRBD2 (5 bases). TRBV6-7 is placed among ORFs of uncertain function. V lost 8 bases, J lost 2 bases, and 25 bases lay in between. The CDR3 is 17 amino acids. CDR3: CASPTGVLATNPYEQYF. The CDR3 nucleotides read TGTGCCAGCCCTACCGGTGTTTTAGCGACGAATCCCTACGAGCAGTACTTC.

The chain couples TRBV2 to TRBJ2-7, with D tentatively TRBD2 (5 bases). Germline V gene data show CDR1 as SNHLY and CDR2 as FYNNEI. The CDR3 loop spans 13 amino acids. Trimming removed 8 bases from V and 0 bases from J, with 11 bases in between. DNA of the CDR3: TGTGCCAGCGGGCGGGCCAGCTCCTACGAGCAGTACTTC. It yields the protein CASGRASSYEQYF.

This clonotype was seen a few times. V is TRBV7-2 and J is TRBJ2-5; the D call may be TRBD1 or TRBD2 (6 bases each). Germline loops: CDR1 SGHTA, CDR2 FQGNSA. The length of the CDR3 is 15 residues. Trimming took off 4 bases at V and 3 bases at J, with 15 bases between the two ends. CDR3 nucleotide sequence: TGTGCCAGCAGCTCCCCAATGGGGGGCGAAGAGACCCAGTACTTC. This gives the protein CASSSPMGGEETQYF.

This clonotype was observed a few times. This chain joins TRBV7-9 and TRBJ1-2; the D is unclear. V dropped 5 bases and J dropped 6 bases, with 16 bases sitting between them. Germline V gene data show CDR1 as SEHNR and CDR2 as FQNEAQ (reference sequence). This CDR3 is 14 amino acids long. The CDR3 here is CASSELGYRHGYTF. The DNA for the CDR3 is TGTGCCAGCAGCGAGTTGGGTTATCGACATGGCTACACCTTC.

This clonotype was detected ten times or more. The chain links TRBV5-1 to TRBJ2-7, with TRBD1 as a possible D gene (6 bases). This CDR3 is built from 15 residues. Germline V CDR1 and CDR2: SGHRS, YFSETQ. Trimming shortened V by 0 bases and J by 0 bases, and 10 bases separated the two germline ends. In nucleotides, the CDR3 is TGCGCCAGCAGCTTGGGGACAGTTAGCTCCTACGAGCAGTACTTC. Residues: CASSLGTVSSYEQYF.

The rearrangement links TRBV29-1 to TRBJ1-2, with D maybe TRBD1 (6 bases). Trimming took 8 bases from V and 2 from J, leaving 12 bases between them. Germline CDR1 SQVTM, CDR2 ANQGSEA. There are 12 residues in the CDR3. CDR3 amino acids: CSSEQGNYGYTF. The CDR3 DNA is TGCAGCTCCGAGCAGGGGAACTATGGCTACACCTTC.

This clonotype was observed a handful of times. This chain links TRBV14 with TRBJ1-1, with D unresolved. CDR3 length equals 13 residues. Germline V gives CDR1 SGHDN, CDR2 FVKESK. V gave up 3 bases and J gave up 3 bases, with 8 bases separating them. CDR3 protein: CASSQGRYTEAFF. The CDR3 DNA reads TGTGCCAGCAGCCAGGGGAGATACACTGAAGCTTTCTTT.

In its sample, this clonotype was seen a few times. This chain uses TRBV20-1 with TRBJ2-7; D is perhaps TRBD2 (5 bases). The CDR3 loop spans 12 amino acids. Trimming removed 6 bases from V and 1 base from J, with 10 bases in between. Germline V gives CDR1 DFQATT, CDR2 SNEGSKA (reference sequence). The CDR3 bases are TGCAGTGCAGCCGGGGTTTCCTACGAGCAGTACTTC. Residues: CSAAGVSYEQYF.